This TCR beta chain was retrieved from a study of CD8+CD57+ T cells in acquired aplastic anemia. Study-level findings and limits: Patients and controls shared under 30 CD8+ CDR3 sequences, highly expressed in patients. CD8+ Simpson's diversity showed no significant patient-control difference.

The V end lost 3 bases, the J end lost 0 bases, and 12 bases lay between the germline ends. The CDR3 loop spans 15 amino acids. From germline, CDR1 is DFQATT and CDR2 SNEGSKA (reference sequence). For this clonotype: The antigen is unknown.

Patients picked for sequencing had shown CD8+CD57+ cell expansion detected by flow cytometry. A severe acquired aplastic anemia diagnosis applied to all patients. Patients were untreated when blood was sampled. Genomic DNA served as template for TCR beta VDJ and CDR3 profiling. TCRdb processed the reads anew with MiXCR; each CDR3 protein has one entry. The sample has about 160,000 distinct CDR3 sequences; roughly 48% are singletons. Sequencing was performed on sorted CD4+, CD8+, or CD8+CD57+ T cells (not recorded which) from PBMCs. The genes are TRBV20-1 and TRBJ2-1; no firm D call. The sequence was collected from a human donor with aplastic anemia. CDR3 DNA sequence: TGCAGTGCTAGGATTCAGGAGAGCTCCTACAATGAGCAGTTCTTC. It is translated as CSARIQESSYNEQFF.